This T cell receptor (beta chain) was obtained from a study of T cells in localized non-small cell lung cancer. Study-level findings and limits: Uninvolved adjacent lung had the highest recorded T cell clonality, with tumor below it.

A remark on this clone: Its antigen is unidentified.

The assay was immunoSEQ multiplex PCR, and TCRdb's table has in-frame clones only and misses some. This table has roughly 72,000 clones, less than 90% appearing once. This CDR3 is 13 amino acids long. Germline V lookup: CDR1 SQVTM, CDR2 ANQGSEA. The junction had 4 bases not matched to a gene; V was cut back by 4 bases and J by 4 bases. This receptor was obtained from a male donor aged 60 or older with stage III squamous cell lung carcinoma. The sequencing here drew on peripheral blood, taken before any cancer treatment. This chain joins TRBV29-1 and TRBJ1-2, with 9 bases lining up with TRBD1. CDR3 loop: CSVVVTGGYGYTF. The CDR3 DNA follows: TGCAGCGTTGTGGTGACAGGGGGCTATGGCTACACCTTC. The variable domain in full, completed from reference TRBV29-1 and TRBJ1-2, reads SAVISQKPSRDICQRGTSLTIQCQVDSQVTMMFWYRQQPGQSLTLIATANQGSEATYESGFVIDKFPISRPNLTFSTLTVSNMSPEDSSIYLCSVVVTGGYGYTFGSGTRLTVV.